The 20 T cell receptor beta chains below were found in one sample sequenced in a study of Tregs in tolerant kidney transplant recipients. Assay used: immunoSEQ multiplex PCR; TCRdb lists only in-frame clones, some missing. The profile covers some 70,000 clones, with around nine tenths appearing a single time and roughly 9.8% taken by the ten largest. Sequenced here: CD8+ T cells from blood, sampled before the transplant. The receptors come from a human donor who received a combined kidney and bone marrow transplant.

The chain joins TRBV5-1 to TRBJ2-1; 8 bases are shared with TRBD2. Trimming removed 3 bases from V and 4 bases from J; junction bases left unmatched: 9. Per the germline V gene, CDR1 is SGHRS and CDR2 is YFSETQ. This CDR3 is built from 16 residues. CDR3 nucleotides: TGCGCCAGCAGCTCTATCAGCGGGAGAGGGTACAATGAGCAGTTCTTC. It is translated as CASSSISGRGYNEQFF. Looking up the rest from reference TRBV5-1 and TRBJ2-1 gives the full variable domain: KAGVTQTPRYLIKTRGQQVTLSCSPISGHRSVSWYQQTPGQGLQFLFEYFSETQRNKGNFPGRFSGRQFSNSRSEMNVSTLELGDSALYLCASSSISGRGYNEQFFGPGTRLTVL.

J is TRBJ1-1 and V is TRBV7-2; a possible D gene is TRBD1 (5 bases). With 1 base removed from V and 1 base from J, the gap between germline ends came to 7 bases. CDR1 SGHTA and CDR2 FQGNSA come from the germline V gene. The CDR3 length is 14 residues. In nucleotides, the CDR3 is TGTGCCAGCAGCTTAGTCGGGGGGAACACTGAAGCTTTCTTT. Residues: CASSLVGGNTEAFF.

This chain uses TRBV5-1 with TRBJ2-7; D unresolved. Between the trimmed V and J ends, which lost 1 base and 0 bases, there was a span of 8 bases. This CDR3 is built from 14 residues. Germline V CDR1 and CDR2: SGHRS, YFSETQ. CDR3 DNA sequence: TGCGCCAGCAGCTTGTTCCCCGGCTCCTACGAGCAGTACTTC. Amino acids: CASSLFPGSYEQYF.

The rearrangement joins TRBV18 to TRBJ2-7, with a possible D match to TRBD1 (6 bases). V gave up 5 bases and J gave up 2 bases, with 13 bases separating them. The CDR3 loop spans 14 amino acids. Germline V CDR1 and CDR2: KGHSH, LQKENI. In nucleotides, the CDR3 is TGTGCCAGCTCATCCCGGGACACCGCCTACGAGCAGTACTTC. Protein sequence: CASSSRDTAYEQYF.

CDR3 sequence (DNA): TGTGCCAGCAGGCCTGAGGGCCCACCGGGGCAGCCCCAGCATTTT. Encoded protein: CASRPEGPPGQPQHF. The chain has TRBV6-6 and TRBJ1-5; D call uncertain. Germline V lookup: CDR1 MNHNY, CDR2 SVGAGI (reference sequence). CDR3 length equals 15 residues. V dropped 6 bases and J dropped 7 bases, with 19 bases sitting between them.

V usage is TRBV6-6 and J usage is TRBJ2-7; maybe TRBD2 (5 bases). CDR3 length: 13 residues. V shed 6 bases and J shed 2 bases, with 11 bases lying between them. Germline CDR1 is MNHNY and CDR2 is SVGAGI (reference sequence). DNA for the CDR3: TGTGCCAGCAGCCTTGGACTCACCTACGAGCAGTACTTC. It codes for CASSLGLTYEQYF.

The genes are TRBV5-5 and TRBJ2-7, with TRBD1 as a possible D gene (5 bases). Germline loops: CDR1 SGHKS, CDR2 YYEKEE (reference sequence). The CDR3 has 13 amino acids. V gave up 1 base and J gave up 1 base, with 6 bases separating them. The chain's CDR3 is CASSLTGSYEQYF. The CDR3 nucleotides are TGTGCCAGCAGCTTGACAGGATCCTACGAGCAGTACTTC.

CDR3 residues: CASSQGTGGYTF. As DNA, the CDR3 is TGTGCCAGCAGCCAGGGGACTGGTGGCTACACCTTC. The chain combines TRBV14 with TRBJ1-2, with a possible D match to TRBD1 (5 bases). The CDR3 extends over 12 amino acids. Trimming stripped 3 bases from V and 7 bases from J, with 9 bases between. CDR1 SGHDN and CDR2 FVKESK come from the germline V gene. The whole variable domain, remainder taken from reference TRBV14 and TRBJ1-2, is EAGVTQFPSHSVIEKGQTVTLRCDPISGHDNLYWYRRVMGKEIKFLLHFVKESKQDESGMPNNRFLAERTGGTYSTLKVQPAELEDSGVYFCASSQGTGGYTFGSGTRLTVV.

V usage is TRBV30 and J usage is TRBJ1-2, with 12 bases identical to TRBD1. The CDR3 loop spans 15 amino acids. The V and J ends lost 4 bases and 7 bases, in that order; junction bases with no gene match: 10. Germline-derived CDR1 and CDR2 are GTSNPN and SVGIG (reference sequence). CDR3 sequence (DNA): TGTGCCTGGATATTTTGGGGACAGGGGGCGGGTGGCTACACCTTC. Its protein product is CAWIFWGQGAGGYTF.

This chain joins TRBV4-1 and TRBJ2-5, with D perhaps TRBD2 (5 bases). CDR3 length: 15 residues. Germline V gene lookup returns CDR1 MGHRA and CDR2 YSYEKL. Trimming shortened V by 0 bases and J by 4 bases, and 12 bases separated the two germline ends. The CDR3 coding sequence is TGCGCCAGCAGCCAAGACTGGAGCGGTGGAGAGACCCAGTACTTC. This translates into CASSQDWSGGETQYF.

The DNA of the CDR3 is TGTGCCAGCAGTGAAGAAATCTGGACAGGCCTTAATTCACCCCTCCACTTT. This sequence encodes CASSEEIWTGLNSPLHF. The rearrangement uses TRBV2 and TRBJ1-6; 7 bases line up with TRBD1. The CDR3 loop spans 17 amino acids. Germline V gene data show CDR1 as SNHLY and CDR2 as FYNNEI. Trimming took 1 base from V and 6 from J; bases not matched to a gene: 9.

The CDR3 loop reads CASSTWGGTGELFF. In DNA, the CDR3 is TGTGCCAGCAGCACATGGGGAGGTACCGGGGAGCTGTTTTTT. This chain uses TRBV7-3 with TRBJ2-2; TRBD2 is a possible D gene (6 bases). V lost 5 bases to trimming and J lost 5 bases, with 12 bases between them. Germline values: CDR1 SGHTA, CDR2 FQGTGA. The CDR3 has 14 amino acids.

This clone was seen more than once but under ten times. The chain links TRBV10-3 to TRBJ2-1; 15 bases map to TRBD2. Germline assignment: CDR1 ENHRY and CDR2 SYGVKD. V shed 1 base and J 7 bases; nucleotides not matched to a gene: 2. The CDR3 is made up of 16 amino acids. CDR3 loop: CAISELGTSGRNEQFF. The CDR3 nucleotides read TGTGCCATCAGTGAGTTGGGGACTAGCGGGAGGAATGAGCAGTTCTTC.

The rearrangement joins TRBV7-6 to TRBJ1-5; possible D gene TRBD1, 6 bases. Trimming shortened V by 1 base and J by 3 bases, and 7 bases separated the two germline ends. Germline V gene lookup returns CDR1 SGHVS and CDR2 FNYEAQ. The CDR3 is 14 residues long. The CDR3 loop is CASSLGTVNQPQHF. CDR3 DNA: TGTGCCAGCAGCTTAGGGACAGTCAATCAGCCCCAGCATTTT.

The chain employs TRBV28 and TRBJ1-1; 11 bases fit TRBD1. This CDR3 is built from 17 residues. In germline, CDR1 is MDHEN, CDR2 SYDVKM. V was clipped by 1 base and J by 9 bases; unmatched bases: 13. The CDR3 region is CASSLSTGTGGIGQAFF. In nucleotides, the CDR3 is TGTGCCAGCAGTTTATCGACGGGGACAGGGGGAATCGGACAAGCTTTCTTT.

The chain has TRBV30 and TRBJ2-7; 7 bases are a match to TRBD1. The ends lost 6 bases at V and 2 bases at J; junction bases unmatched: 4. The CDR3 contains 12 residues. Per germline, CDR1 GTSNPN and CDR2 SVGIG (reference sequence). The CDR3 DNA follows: TGTGCCTGTAATACAGGGGCCTACGAGCAGTACTTC. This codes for CACNTGAYEQYF.

The CDR3 region has the DNA TGTGCCAGCCGAGGAAGTGGGTCGACCTTAGCGGGAAAAAACATTCAGTACTTC. It encodes CASRGSGSTLAGKNIQYF. This chain links TRBV4-2 with TRBJ2-4; 8 bases fit TRBD2. Germline CDR1 reads LGHNA; CDR2 reads YNFKEQ. J lost 4 bases, V lost 8 bases, and 19 bases had no gene match. CDR3 length: 18 amino acids.

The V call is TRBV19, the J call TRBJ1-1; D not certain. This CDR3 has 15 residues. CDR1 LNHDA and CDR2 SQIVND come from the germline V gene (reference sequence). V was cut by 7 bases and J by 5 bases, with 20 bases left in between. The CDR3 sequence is CASTDFGSGPTEAFF. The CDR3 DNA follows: TGTGCCAGTACCGATTTCGGGTCGGGTCCAACTGAAGCTTTCTTT.

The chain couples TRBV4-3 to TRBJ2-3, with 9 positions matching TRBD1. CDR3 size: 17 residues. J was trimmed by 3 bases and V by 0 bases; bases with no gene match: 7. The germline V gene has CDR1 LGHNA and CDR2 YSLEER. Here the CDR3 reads CASSQDGDRGGTDTQYF. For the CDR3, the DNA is TGCGCCAGCAGCCAAGATGGTGACAGGGGGGGGACAGATACGCAGTATTTT.

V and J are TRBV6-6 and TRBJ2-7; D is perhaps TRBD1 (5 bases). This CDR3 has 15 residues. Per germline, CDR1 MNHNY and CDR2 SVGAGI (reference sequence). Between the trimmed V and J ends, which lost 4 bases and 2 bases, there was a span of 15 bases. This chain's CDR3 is CASSSFSDSTYEQYF. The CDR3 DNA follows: TGTGCCAGCAGTTCCTTCTCCGACAGTACCTACGAGCAGTACTTC.